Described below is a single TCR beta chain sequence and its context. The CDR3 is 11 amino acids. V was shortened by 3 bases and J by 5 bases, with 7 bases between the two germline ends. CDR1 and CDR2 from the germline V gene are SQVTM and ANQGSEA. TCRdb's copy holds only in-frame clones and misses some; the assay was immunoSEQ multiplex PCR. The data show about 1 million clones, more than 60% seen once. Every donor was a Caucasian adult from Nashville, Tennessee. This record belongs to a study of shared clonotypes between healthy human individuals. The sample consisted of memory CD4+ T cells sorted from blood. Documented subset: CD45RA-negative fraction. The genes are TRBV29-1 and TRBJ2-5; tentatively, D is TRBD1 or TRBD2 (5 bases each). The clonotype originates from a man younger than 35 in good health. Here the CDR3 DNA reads TGCAGCGTTGACAGGGAGGAGACCCAGTACTTC. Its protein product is CSVDREETQYF.